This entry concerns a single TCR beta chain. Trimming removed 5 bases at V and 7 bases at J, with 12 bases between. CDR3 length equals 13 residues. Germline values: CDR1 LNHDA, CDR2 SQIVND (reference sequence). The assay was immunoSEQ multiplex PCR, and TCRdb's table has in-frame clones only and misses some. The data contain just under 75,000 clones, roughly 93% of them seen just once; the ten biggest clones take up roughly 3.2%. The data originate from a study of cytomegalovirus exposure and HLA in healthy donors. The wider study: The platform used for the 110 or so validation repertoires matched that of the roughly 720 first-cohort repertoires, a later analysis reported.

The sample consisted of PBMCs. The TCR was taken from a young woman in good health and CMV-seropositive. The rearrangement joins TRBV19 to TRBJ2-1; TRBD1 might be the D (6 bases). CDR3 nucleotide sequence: TGTGCCAGTAGTGTTCAGGGGTGGAATGAGCAGTTCTTC. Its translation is CASSVQGWNEQFF.